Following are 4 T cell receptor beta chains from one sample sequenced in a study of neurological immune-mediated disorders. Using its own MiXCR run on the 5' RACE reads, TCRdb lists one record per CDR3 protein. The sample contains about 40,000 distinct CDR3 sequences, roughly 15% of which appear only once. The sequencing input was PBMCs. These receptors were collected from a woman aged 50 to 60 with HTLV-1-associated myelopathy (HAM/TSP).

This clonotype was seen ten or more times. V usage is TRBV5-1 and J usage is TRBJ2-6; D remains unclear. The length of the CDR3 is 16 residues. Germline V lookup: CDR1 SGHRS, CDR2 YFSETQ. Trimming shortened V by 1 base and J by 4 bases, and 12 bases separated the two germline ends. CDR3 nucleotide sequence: TGCGCCAGCAGCTTGCCCGGGTTGGCAGGGGCCAACGTCCTGACTTTC. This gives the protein CASSLPGLAGANVLTF.

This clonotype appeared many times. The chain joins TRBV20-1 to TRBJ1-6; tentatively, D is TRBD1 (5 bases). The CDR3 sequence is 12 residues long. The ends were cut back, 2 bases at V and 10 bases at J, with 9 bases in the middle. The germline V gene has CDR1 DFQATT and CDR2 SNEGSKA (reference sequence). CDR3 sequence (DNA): TGCAGTGCTAGACAGGGATCATCACCCCTCCACTTT. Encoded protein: CSARQGSSPLHF.

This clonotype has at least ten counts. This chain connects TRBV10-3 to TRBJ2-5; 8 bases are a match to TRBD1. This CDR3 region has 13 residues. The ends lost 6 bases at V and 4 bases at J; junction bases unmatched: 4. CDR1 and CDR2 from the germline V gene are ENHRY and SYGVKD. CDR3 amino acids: CAISGGQGETQYF. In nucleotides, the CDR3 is TGTGCCATCAGCGGTGGACAGGGAGAGACCCAGTACTTC.

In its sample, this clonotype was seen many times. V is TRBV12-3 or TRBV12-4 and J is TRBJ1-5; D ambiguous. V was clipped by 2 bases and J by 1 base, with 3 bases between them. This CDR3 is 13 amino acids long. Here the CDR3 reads CASSLKSNQPQHF. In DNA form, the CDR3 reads TGTGCCAGCAGTTTAAAGAGCAATCAGCCCCAGCATTTT.